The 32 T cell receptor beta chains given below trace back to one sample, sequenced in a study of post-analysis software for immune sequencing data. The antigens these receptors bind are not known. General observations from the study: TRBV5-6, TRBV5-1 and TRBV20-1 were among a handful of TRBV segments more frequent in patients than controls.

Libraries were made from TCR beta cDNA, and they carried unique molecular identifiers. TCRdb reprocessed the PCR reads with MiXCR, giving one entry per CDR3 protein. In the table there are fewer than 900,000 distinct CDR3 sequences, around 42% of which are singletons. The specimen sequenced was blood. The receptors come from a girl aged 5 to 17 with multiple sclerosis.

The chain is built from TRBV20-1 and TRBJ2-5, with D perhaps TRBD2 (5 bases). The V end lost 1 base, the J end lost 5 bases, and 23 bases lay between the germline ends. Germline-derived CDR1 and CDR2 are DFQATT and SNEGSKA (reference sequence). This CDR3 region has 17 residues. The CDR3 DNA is TGCAGTGCTAGAGGACGACCTAGATTGGTTCCGGGGGAGACCCAGTACTTC. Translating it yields CSARGRPRLVPGETQYF.

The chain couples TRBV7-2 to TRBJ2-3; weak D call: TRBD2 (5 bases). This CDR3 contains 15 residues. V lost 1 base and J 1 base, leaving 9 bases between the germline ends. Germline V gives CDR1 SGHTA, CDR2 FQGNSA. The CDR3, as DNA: TGTGCCAGCAGCTTAGAGGGAGCGGGCACAGATACGCAGTATTTT. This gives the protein CASSLEGAGTDTQYF.

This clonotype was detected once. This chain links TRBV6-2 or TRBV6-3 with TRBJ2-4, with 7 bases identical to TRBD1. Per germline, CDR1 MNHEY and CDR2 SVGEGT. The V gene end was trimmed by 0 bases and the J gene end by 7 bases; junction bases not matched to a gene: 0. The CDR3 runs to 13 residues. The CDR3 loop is CASSYSRGNIQYF. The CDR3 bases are TGTGCCAGCAGTTACTCCAGGGGGAACATTCAGTACTTC.

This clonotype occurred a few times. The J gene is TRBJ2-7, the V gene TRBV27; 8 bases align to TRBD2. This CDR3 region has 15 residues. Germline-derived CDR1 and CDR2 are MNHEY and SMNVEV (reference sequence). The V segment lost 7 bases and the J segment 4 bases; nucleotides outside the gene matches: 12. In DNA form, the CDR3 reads TGTGCCAGCACCTCGGGAGGGGGAGGTGAATACGAGCAGTACTTC. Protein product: CASTSGGGGEYEQYF.

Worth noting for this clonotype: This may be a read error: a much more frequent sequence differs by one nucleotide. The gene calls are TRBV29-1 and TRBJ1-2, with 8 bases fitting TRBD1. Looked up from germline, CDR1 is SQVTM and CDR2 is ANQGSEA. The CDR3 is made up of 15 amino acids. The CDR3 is CSVEGRGPGNYSYTF. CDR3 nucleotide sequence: TGCAGCGTTGAAGGCAGGGGGCCGGGTAACTATAGCTACACCTTC. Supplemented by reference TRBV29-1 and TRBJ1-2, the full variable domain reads SAVISQKPSRDICQRGTSLTIQCQVDSQVTMMFWYRQQPGQSLTLIATANQGSEATYESGFVIDKFPISRPNLTFSTLTVSNMSPEDSSIYLCSVEGRGPGNYSYTFGSGTRLTVV.

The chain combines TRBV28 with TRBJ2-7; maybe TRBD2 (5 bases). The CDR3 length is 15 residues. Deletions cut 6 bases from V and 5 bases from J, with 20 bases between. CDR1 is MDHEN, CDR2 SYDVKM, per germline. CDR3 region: CASSPLGGRSNEQYF. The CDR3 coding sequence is TGTGCCAGCAGCCCCCTAGGTGGGAGATCCAACGAGCAGTACTTC. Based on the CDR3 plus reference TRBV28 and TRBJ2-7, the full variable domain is DVKVTQSSRYLVKRTGEKVFLECVQDMDHENMFWYRQDPGLGLRLIYFSYDVKMKEKGDIPEGYSVSREKKERFSLILESASTNQTSMYLCASSPLGGRSNEQYFGPGTRLTVT.

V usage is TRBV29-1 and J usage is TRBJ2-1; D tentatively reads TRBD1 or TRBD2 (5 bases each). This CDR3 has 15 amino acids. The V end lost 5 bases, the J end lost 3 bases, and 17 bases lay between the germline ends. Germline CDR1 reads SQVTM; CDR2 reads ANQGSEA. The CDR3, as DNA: TGCAGCGTTCGAGGTTGGGGGAAGGGCTACAATGAGCAGTTCTTC. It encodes CSVRGWGKGYNEQFF.

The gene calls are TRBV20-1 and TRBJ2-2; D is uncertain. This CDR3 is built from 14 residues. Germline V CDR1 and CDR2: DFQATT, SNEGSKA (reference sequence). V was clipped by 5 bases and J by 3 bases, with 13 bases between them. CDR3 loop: CSAGSDIDTGELFF. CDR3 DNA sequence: TGCAGTGCTGGAAGCGATATAGACACCGGGGAGCTGTTTTTT.

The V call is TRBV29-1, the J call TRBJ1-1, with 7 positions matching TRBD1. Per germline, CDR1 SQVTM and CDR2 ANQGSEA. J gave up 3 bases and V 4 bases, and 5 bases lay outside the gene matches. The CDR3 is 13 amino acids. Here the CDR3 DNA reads TGCAGCGTTGGACAGGGACGGGACACTGAAGCTTTCTTT. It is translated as CSVGQGRDTEAFF. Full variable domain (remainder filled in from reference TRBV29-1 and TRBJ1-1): SAVISQKPSRDICQRGTSLTIQCQVDSQVTMMFWYRQQPGQSLTLIATANQGSEATYESGFVIDKFPISRPNLTFSTLTVSNMSPEDSSIYLCSVGQGRDTEAFFGQGTRLTVV.

The CDR3 sequence is CASGLWPLNTEAFF. The CDR3 nucleotides are TGTGCTAGTGGTTTGTGGCCCTTGAACACTGAAGCTTTCTTT. V gene TRBV12-5 combines with J gene TRBJ1-1; D remains unclear. The CDR3 runs 14 residues. Trimming stripped 2 bases from V and 0 bases from J, with 7 bases between. Germline CDR1 is LGHNT and CDR2 is FRNRAP.

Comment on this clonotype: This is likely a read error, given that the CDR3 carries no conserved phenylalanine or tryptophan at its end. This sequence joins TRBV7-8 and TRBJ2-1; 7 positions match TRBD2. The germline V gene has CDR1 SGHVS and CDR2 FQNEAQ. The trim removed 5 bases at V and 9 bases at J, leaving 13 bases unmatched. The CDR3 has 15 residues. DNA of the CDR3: TGTGCCAGCAGCCCCCATCGACTAGCTCACGGTGAGCAGTTCGTC. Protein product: CASSPHRLAHGEQFV.

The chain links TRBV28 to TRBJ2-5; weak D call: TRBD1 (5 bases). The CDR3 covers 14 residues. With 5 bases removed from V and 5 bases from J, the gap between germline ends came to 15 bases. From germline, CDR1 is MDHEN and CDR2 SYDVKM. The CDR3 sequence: CASSKDGPGETQYF. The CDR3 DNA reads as TGTGCCAGCAGTAAGGACGGTCCAGGGGAGACCCAGTACTTC.

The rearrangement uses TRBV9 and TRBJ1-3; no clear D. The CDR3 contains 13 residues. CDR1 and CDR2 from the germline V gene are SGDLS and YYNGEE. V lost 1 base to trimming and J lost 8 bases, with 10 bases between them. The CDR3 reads CASSVKIGDTIYF. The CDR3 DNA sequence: TGTGCCAGCAGCGTAAAAATCGGAGACACCATATATTTT. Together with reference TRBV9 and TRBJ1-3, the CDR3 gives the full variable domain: DSGVTQTPKHLITATGQRVTLRCSPRSGDLSVYWYQQSLDQGLQFLIQYYNGEERAKGNILERFSAQQFPDLHSELNLSSLELGDSALYFCASSVKIGDTIYFGEGSWLTVV.

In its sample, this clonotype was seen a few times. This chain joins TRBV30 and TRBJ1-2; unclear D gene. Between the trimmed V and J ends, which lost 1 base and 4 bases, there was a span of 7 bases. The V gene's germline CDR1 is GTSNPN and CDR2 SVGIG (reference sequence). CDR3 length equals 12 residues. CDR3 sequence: CAWSDGRYGYTF. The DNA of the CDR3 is TGTGCCTGGAGTGACGGGCGCTATGGCTACACCTTC.

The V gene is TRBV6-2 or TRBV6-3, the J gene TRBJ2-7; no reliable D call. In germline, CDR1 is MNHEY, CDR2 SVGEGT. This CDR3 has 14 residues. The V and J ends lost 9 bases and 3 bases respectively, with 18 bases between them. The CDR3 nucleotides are TGTGCCAGGCCCAATCGGAAGTGGCACTACGAGCAGTACTTC. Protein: CARPNRKWHYEQYF.

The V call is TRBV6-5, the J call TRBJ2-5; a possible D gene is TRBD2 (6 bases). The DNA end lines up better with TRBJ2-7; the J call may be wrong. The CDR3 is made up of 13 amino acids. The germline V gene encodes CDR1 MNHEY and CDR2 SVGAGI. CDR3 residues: CASSYSKGLEQYF. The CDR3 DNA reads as TGTGCCAGCAGTTACTCGAAGGGACTCGAGCAGTACTTC.

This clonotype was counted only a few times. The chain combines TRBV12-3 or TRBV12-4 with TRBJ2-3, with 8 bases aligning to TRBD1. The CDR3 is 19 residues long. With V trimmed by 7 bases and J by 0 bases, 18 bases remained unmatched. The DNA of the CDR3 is TGTGCCAGCACCCCGTATAGGGACAGGCGCTTCCCTAGCACAGATACGCAGTATTTT. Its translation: CASTPYRDRRFPSTDTQYF.

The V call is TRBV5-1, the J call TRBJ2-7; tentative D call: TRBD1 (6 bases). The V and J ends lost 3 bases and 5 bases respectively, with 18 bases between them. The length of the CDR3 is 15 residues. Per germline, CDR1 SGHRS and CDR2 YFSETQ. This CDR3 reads CASSWEGGRDNEQYF. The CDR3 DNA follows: TGCGCCAGCAGCTGGGAAGGGGGAAGGGACAACGAGCAGTACTTC.

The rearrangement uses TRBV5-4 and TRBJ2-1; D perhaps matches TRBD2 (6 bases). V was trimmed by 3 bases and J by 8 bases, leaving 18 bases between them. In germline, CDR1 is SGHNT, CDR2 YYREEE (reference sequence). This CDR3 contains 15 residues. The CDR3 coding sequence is TGTGCCAGCAGCTCCCCGAAGGGCTCGGGGGATGAGCAGTTCTTC. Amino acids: CASSSPKGSGDEQFF.

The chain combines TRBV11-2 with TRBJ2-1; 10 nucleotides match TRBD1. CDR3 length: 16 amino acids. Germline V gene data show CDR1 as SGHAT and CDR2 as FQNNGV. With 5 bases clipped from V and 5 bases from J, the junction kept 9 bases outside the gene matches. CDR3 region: CASSPGQGVIDNEQFF. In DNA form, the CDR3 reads TGTGCCAGCAGCCCCGGACAGGGGGTTATAGACAATGAGCAGTTCTTC.

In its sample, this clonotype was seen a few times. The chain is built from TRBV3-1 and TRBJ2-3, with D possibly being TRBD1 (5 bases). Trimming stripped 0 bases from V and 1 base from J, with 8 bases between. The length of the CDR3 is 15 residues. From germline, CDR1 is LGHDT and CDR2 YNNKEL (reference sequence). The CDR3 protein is CASSQEGRGTDTQYF. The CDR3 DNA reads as TGTGCCAGCAGCCAAGAGGGGCGAGGCACAGATACGCAGTATTTT.

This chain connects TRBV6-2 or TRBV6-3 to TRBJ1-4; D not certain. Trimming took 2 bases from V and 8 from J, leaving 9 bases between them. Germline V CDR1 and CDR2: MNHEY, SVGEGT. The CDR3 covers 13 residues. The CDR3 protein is CASSYPLVEKLFF. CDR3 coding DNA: TGTGCCAGCAGTTACCCTCTTGTCGAAAAACTGTTTTTT.

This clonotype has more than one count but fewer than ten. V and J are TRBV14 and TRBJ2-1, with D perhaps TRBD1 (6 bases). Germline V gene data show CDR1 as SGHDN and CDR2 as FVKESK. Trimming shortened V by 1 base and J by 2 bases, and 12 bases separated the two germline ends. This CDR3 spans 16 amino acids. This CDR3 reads CASSQVPRTAYNEQFF. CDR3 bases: TGTGCCAGCAGCCAAGTCCCTAGGACAGCCTACAATGAGCAGTTCTTC.

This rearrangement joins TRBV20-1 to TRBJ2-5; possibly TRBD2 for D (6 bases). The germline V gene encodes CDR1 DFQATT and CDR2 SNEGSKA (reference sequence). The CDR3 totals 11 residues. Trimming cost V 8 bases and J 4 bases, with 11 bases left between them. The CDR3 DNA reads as TGCAGTCCCGTCGGGGGAGAGACCCAGTACTTC. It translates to CSPVGGETQYF.

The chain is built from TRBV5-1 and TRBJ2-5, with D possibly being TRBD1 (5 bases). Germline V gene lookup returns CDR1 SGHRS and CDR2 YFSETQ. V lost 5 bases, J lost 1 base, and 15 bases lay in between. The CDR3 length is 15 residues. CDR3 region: CASRPQAAFQETQYF. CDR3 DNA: TGCGCCAGCAGGCCACAGGCCGCATTCCAAGAGACCCAGTACTTC.

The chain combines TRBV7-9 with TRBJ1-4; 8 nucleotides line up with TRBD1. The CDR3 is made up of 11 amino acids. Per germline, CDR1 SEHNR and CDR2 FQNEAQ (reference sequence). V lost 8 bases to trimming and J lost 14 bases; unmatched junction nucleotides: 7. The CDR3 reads CASGQDRDLFF. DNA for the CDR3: TGTGCCAGCGGGCAGGACAGGGATCTGTTTTTT.

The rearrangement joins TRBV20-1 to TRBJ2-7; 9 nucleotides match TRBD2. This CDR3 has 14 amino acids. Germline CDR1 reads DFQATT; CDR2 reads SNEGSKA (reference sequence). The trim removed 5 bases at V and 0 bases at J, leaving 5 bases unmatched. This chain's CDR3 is CSAARAGGSYEQYF. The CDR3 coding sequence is TGCAGTGCTGCCCGAGCGGGAGGCTCCTACGAGCAGTACTTC.

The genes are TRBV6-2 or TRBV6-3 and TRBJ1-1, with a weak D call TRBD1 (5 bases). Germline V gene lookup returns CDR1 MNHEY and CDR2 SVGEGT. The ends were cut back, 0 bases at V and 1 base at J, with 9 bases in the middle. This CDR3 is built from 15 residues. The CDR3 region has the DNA TGTGCCAGCAGTTACTCTCGGGGGAGGAACACTGAAGCTTTCTTT. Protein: CASSYSRGRNTEAFF.

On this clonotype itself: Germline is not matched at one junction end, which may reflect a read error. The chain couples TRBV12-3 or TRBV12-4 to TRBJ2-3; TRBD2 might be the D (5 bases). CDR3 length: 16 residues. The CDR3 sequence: CASSPLARGRADTQYF. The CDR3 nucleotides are TGTGCCAGCAGCCCCTTAGCGAGAGGAAGAGCAGATACGCAATATTTT.

DNA for the CDR3: TGCAGCGGCCGTAGCGGGGCTAGCACAGATACGCAGTATTTT. It encodes CSGRSGASTDTQYF. V gene TRBV29-1 combines with J gene TRBJ2-3, with 8 bases aligning to TRBD2. The CDR3 length is 14 residues. V was clipped by 7 bases and J by 0 bases; unmatched bases: 6. Germline CDR1 and CDR2: SQVTM and ANQGSEA.

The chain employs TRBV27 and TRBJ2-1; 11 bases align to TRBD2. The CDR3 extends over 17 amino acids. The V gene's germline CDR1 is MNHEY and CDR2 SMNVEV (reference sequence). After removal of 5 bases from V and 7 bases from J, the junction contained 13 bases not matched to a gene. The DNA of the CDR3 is TGTGCCAGCAGTCTGCCTCCCGTACTAGCGGGAGTAAATGAGCAGTTCTTC. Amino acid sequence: CASSLPPVLAGVNEQFF.

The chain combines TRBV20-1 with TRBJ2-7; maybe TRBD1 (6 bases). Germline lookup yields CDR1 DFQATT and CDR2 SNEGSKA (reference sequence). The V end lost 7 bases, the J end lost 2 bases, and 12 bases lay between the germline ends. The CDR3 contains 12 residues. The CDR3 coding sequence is TGCAGTGTCGAAAGGACAGCCTACGAGCAGTACTTC. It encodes CSVERTAYEQYF.